The sequence of this T cell receptor beta chain was determined in a study of blood T cell repertoires in COVID-19. The wider study: The origin of the acute and convalescent COVID-19 samples was the United States, Italy and Spain. Sources were T cells, B-cell-depleted T cells, or PBMCs; the material itself was cDNA or gDNA.

Study processing details: The authors estimated nucleated cell counts from reference gene primer amplification. The repertoire was sequenced with immunoSEQ multiplex PCR; TCRdb's copy has only in-frame clones and lacks some. The V and J calls and clone size were taken over from that table, and D and trimming were inferred from the DNA. The repertoire holds roughly 230,000 clones, about 83% seen once, with around 5.9% in the top ten. With 3 bases removed from V and 1 base from J, the gap between germline ends came to 19 bases. This CDR3 comprises 18 residues. Looked up from germline, CDR1 is SGHDN and CDR2 is FVKESK.

This clonotype was obtained from a human donor in a cohort sampled during active COVID-19. The chain is built from TRBV14 and TRBJ1-3; D is perhaps TRBD1 (5 bases). The material sequenced was peripheral blood. The DNA for the CDR3 is TGTGCCAGCAGCCATATGGGGATCAGGGAAATATCTGGAAACACCATATATTTT. Amino acid sequence: CASSHMGIREISGNTIYF.